This section outlines one T cell receptor beta chain sequence together with its context. This record belongs to a study of blood T cell repertoires in COVID-19. Germline V gene sequence: CDR1 MDHEN, CDR2 SYDVKM. V lost 7 bases, J lost 0 bases, and 13 bases lay in between. The CDR3 sequence is 14 residues long. The method was immunoSEQ multiplex PCR; TCRdb's version includes in-frame clones alone and lacks a portion of them. The sample holds approximately 500,000 clones, roughly 87% seen once. The V call is TRBV28, the J call TRBJ2-7; tentatively, D is TRBD1 (7 bases). This TCR was recovered from a man younger than 35 with COVID-19, enrolled during active disease. The sequenced sample was peripheral blood. CDR3 loop: CASNQGGLSYEQYF. Here the CDR3 DNA reads TGTGCCAGCAACCAGGGGGGACTCTCCTACGAGCAGTACTTC.